These 17 T cell receptor beta chains came from one sample sequenced in a study of CD8 T cells in Susac syndrome (dated 2019 in TCRdb). Libraries came from the immunoSEQ multiplex PCR assay. RNA was extracted with the RNeasy kit and roughly 0.5 to 1 ug was reverse transcribed using random hexamers. Using fastp trimming at Q25 and MiXCR clonotype assembly, TCRdb reanalyzed the public sequencing data and kept in-frame beta chains. When rows share a CDR3 protein, they turn into one entry using the most common DNA and genes. The sample records around 200,000 distinct CDR3 sequences, about 95% of which are singletons. The leading ten clones occupy approximately 0.081% of the sample. Sample: CD4+ T cells from PBMCs. The source is a human donor with multiple sclerosis.

The rearrangement joins TRBV5-4 to TRBJ2-7; tentatively, D is TRBD2 (5 bases). CDR1 SGHNT and CDR2 YYREEE come from the germline V gene (reference sequence). Trimming pared 0 bases from V and 6 bases from J, leaving 10 bases between. CDR3 length: 13 amino acids. DNA for the CDR3: TGTGCCAGCAGCTTGGACCAGGCGGGCGAGCAGTACGTC. Translation gives CASSLDQAGEQYV.

The chain is built from TRBV11-2 and TRBJ2-7; D is unresolved. Germline-derived CDR1 and CDR2 are SGHAT and FQNNGV. Trimming left V 6 bases short and J 3 bases short, with 12 bases between. The length of the CDR3 is 13 residues. CDR3 sequence reads: CASRPGHSYEQYF. DNA for the CDR3: TGTGCCAGCAGACCGGGCCATAGCTACGAGCAGTACTTC.

The CDR3 is CSVGTGTGDTQYF. In DNA, the CDR3 is TGCAGCGTTGGAACCGGGACGGGGGATACGCAGTATTTT. The chain carries TRBV29-1 and TRBJ2-3, with D perhaps assigned TRBD1 or TRBD2 (5 bases each). V gave up 4 bases and J gave up 6 bases, with 14 bases separating them. Germline assignment: CDR1 SQVTM and CDR2 ANQGSEA. The CDR3 sequence is 13 residues long.

This chain joins TRBV12-3 or TRBV12-4 and TRBJ1-2; D unresolved. With 0 bases removed from V and 4 bases from J, the gap between germline ends came to 3 bases. The CDR3 contains 12 residues. The CDR3 nucleotides are TGTGCCAGCAGTTTAGCCACCTATGGCTACACCTTC. This codes for CASSLATYGYTF.

V is TRBV3-1 and J is TRBJ2-5; no reliable D call. The CDR3 consists of 11 residues. Germline V CDR1 and CDR2: LGHDT, YNNKEL (reference sequence). V dropped 2 bases and J dropped 7 bases, with 5 bases sitting between them. The CDR3 nucleotides read TGTGCCAGCAGCCAATCCAGGACCCAGTACTTC. Its translation is CASSQSRTQYF.

The V call is TRBV7-9, the J call TRBJ1-1; no firm D call. CDR3 length equals 16 residues. V was cut by 1 base and J by 1 base, with 13 bases left in between. Germline lookup yields CDR1 SEHNR and CDR2 FQNEAQ (reference sequence). CDR3 DNA sequence: TGTGCCAGCAGCTTAGAGCCACGGACGGCGAACACTGAAGCTTTCTTT. Translation: CASSLEPRTANTEAFF.

This chain uses TRBV7-2 with TRBJ2-2, with 9 bases that match TRBD1. The trim removed 5 bases at V and 4 bases at J, leaving 11 bases unmatched. Germline values: CDR1 SGHTA, CDR2 FQGNSA. This CDR3 is built from 17 residues. The CDR3 nucleotides read TGTGCCAGCAGCGGCTCCGGCCGGGACAGGGTCACCGGGGAGCTGTTTTTT. Translating gives CASSGSGRDRVTGELFF.

The chain couples TRBV5-6 to TRBJ1-2; TRBD1 is a possible D gene (6 bases). Trimming left V 0 bases short and J 3 bases short, with 9 bases between. CDR3 length: 14 residues. Germline-derived CDR1 and CDR2 are SGHDT and YYEEEE. The CDR3 reads CASSLDRAHYGYTF. The CDR3, as DNA: TGTGCCAGCAGCTTGGACAGGGCCCACTATGGCTACACCTTC.

V usage is TRBV2 and J usage is TRBJ2-1; D is possibly TRBD1 or TRBD2 (5 bases each). V was trimmed by 2 bases and J by 4 bases, leaving 9 bases between them. Germline V lookup: CDR1 SNHLY, CDR2 FYNNEI. The CDR3 totals 14 residues. CDR3 region: CASSEQGPYNEQFF. The CDR3 DNA follows: TGTGCCAGCAGTGAACAGGGACCATACAATGAGCAGTTCTTC.

The chain links TRBV7-3 to TRBJ2-1; TRBD2 agrees at 10 bases. CDR3 length: 15 amino acids. Germline assignment: CDR1 SGHTA and CDR2 FQGTGA. The J segment lost 6 bases and the V segment lost 5 bases, leaving 7 bases of the junction unmatched. The chain's CDR3 is CASSPGTSVSNEQFF. Written as DNA, the CDR3 is TGTGCCAGCAGCCCCGGGACTAGCGTCAGCAATGAGCAGTTCTTC.

The CDR3 region is CSVEAGFNQPQHF. The CDR3 bases are TGCAGCGTTGAGGCAGGATTCAATCAGCCCCAGCATTTT. The rearrangement joins TRBV29-1 to TRBJ1-5, with D unclear. Trimming pared 3 bases from V and 3 bases from J, leaving 9 bases between. CDR1 SQVTM and CDR2 ANQGSEA come from the germline V gene. The CDR3 runs to 13 residues.

This chain links TRBV5-4 with TRBJ2-1, with 7 bases aligning to TRBD2. The CDR3 extends over 16 amino acids. Germline loops: CDR1 SGHNT, CDR2 YYREEE (reference sequence). V dropped 5 bases and J dropped 9; count of bases not matched to a gene: 17. The CDR3, as DNA: TGTGCCAGCAGTATGAGCGGGGTCCAAAGAGGTGGTGAGCAGTTCTTC. Translating gives CASSMSGVQRGGEQFF.

This chain joins TRBV11-2 and TRBJ1-1; D remains ambiguous. CDR1 and CDR2 (germline): SGHAT, FQNNGV. Between the trimmed V and J ends, which lost 0 bases and 5 bases, there was a span of 10 bases. There are 14 residues in the CDR3. CDR3 nucleotide sequence: TGTGCCAGCAGCTTAGATCTATGGCGGACTGAAGCTTTCTTT. It encodes CASSLDLWRTEAFF.

This clonotype has just one count. The J gene is TRBJ1-1, the V gene TRBV20-1, with a tentative D call TRBD1 (5 bases). CDR1 is DFQATT and CDR2 is SNEGSKA in the germline V gene (reference sequence). V gave up 6 bases and J gave up 11 bases, with 16 bases separating them. The CDR3 loop spans 11 amino acids. Here the CDR3 reads CSAGAWATAFF. CDR3 nucleotide sequence: TGCAGTGCCGGGGCGTGGGCAACGGCTTTCTTT.

The rearrangement links TRBV20-1 to TRBJ1-5; D is possibly TRBD1 (6 bases). The CDR3 runs 15 residues. The germline V and J ends were trimmed by 4 bases and 6 bases, with 19 bases remaining between them. The V gene's germline CDR1 is DFQATT and CDR2 SNEGSKA (reference sequence). The CDR3 bases are TGCAGTGCTACAAAATTAGGGGGGGACGCTCAGCCCCAGCATTTT. This sequence encodes CSATKLGGDAQPQHF.

The chain is built from TRBV9 and TRBJ2-7; a possible D gene is TRBD2 (6 bases). V was clipped by 5 bases and J by 0 bases, with 15 bases between them. Germline V CDR1 and CDR2: SGDLS, YYNGEE. The CDR3 spans 15 residues. The CDR3 region is CASREGTGSSYEQYV. In DNA form, the CDR3 reads TGTGCCAGCAGGGAGGGGACCGGGAGCTCCTACGAGCAGTACGTC.

This clonotype was counted a single time. The rearrangement links TRBV5-1 to TRBJ2-7; 9 nucleotides agree with TRBD1. Germline V gives CDR1 SGHRS, CDR2 YFSETQ. The CDR3 is made up of 14 amino acids. Trimming at V came to 3 bases and at J to 5 bases, leaving 6 bases not matched to a gene. The CDR3 region has the DNA TGCGCCAGCAGCTCCGGGACAGGGACCCACGAGCAGTACTTC. Translated, it gives CASSSGTGTHEQYF.